This T cell receptor beta chain comes out of a study of blood T cell repertoires in COVID-19. Study context: Acute-phase and convalescent COVID-19 samples originated in the United States, Italy and Spain. Sample material is recorded as cDNA or gDNA derived from T cells, B-cell-depleted T cells, or PBMCs.

Source study methods: Amplification of reference gene primers was used by the study to estimate nucleated cell counts. Using immunoSEQ multiplex PCR, the repertoire was profiled, and TCRdb retains in-frame clones only, with some absent. From that table come the V and J calls and clone size; the DNA was used to work out D and trimming. The table includes about 280,000 clones, about four fifths detected once. In germline, CDR1 is MNHEY, CDR2 SMNVEV (reference sequence). Trimming at V came to 6 bases and at J to 0 bases, leaving 9 bases not matched to a gene. The length of the CDR3 is 16 residues. The receptor was isolated from a woman aged 45-65 years who had recovered from COVID-19. The rearrangement joins TRBV27 to TRBJ1-2; TRBD1 aligns across 8 bases. The material sequenced was peripheral blood. CDR3 bases: TGTGCCAGCAGCCCCGGACAGGGCATCGCTAACTATGGCTACACCTTC. It specifies CASSPGQGIANYGYTF.